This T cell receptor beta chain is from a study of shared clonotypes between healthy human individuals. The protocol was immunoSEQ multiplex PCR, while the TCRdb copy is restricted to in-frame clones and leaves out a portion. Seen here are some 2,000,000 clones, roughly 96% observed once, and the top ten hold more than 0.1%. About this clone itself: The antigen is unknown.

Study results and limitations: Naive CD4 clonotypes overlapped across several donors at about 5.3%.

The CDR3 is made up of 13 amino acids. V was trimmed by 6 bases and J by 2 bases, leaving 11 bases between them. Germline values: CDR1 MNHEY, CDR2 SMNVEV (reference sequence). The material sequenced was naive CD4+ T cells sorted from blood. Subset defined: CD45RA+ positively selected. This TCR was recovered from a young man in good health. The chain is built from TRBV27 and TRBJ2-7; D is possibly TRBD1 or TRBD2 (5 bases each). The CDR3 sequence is CASRGTAPYEQYF. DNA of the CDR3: TGTGCCAGCAGAGGGACGGCCCCCTACGAGCAGTACTTC.